This T cell receptor beta chain is drawn from a study of response to subunit inactivated influenza vaccine. Broader study findings: Only a handful of new T cells, the authors suggested, are recruited with each seasonal influenza vaccination.

Turning to this clonotype: No antigen is known for it.

TCRdb called the RT-PCR reads again in MiXCR, with one record for every CDR3 protein. Altogether under 550,000 distinct CDR3 sequences are present, 7.2% being singletons, with the ten largest covering around 14%. Looked up from germline, CDR1 is LNHDA and CDR2 is SQIVND (reference sequence). The CDR3 has 15 residues. The V and J ends lost 5 bases and 2 bases, in that order; junction bases with no gene match: 7. The specimen comprised PBMCs from blood, sampled approximately 25 months after vaccination. The chain is built from TRBV19 and TRBJ2-7; 9 bases map to TRBD2. This TCR derives from a man between 50 and 69 years old who received an inactivated influenza vaccine. CDR3 loop: CASSVGTSRTYEQYF. The CDR3 bases are TGTGCCAGTAGTGTCGGGACTAGCCGAACCTACGAGCAGTACTTC.